The clone carrying this TCR beta chain has only one observation. This record belongs to a study of blood T cell repertoires in COVID-19. Study information: The study drew acute and convalescent COVID-19 samples from the United States, Italy and Spain. Nucleic acid was either cDNA or gDNA, and it came from T cells, B-cell-depleted T cells, or PBMCs.

CDR1 is LNHDA, CDR2 SQIVND, per germline (reference sequence). The V segment lost 5 bases and the J segment 0 bases; nucleotides outside the gene matches: 5. There are 16 residues in the CDR3. In the study's own analysis: Estimation of nucleated cell counts was performed using reference gene primer amplification. TCRdb's copy holds only in-frame clones and misses some; the assay was immunoSEQ multiplex PCR. From that table come the V and J calls and clone size; the DNA was used to work out D and trimming. The profile shows 65,000 to 95,000 clones, about 70% of them singletons. The source is a man aged 45-65 years with active or convalescent COVID-19. The sequenced sample consisted of peripheral blood. The genes are TRBV19 and TRBJ2-7; 12 nucleotides line up with TRBD1. The CDR3 DNA follows: TGTGCCAGTAGTCTCGGGACAGGGGGCGCCTCCTACGAGCAGTACTTC. Protein sequence: CASSLGTGGASYEQYF.